What follows are 30 T cell receptor beta chains derived from one specimen sequenced in a study of blood T cell repertoires in COVID-19. This table comes from immunoSEQ multiplex PCR, and its TCRdb copy is limited to in-frame clones, with some not included. In the table there are around 200,000 clones, 83% of which are singletons. The sequencing sample was made of peripheral blood. Source of these receptors: a woman aged 25 to 45 with COVID-19, enrolled during active disease.

The J gene is TRBJ1-2, the V gene TRBV29-1, with D perhaps TRBD1 (6 bases). Germline CDR1 SQVTM, CDR2 ANQGSEA. Trimming took 8 bases from V and 6 from J, leaving 13 bases between them. The CDR3 has 11 residues. This CDR3 is CSSDSGDGYTF. The CDR3 nucleotides are TGCAGCTCCGATTCAGGGGATGGCTACACCTTC.

The chain couples TRBV24-1 to TRBJ2-3, with 9 bases aligning to TRBD1. The junction had 6 bases not matched to a gene; V was cut back by 4 bases and J by 2 bases. The CDR3 loop spans 16 amino acids. Looked up from germline, CDR1 is KGHDR and CDR2 is SFDVKD. CDR3 in DNA: TGTGCCACCAGTGACCCAGGGACAGGGAACACAGATACGCAGTATTTT. It is translated as CATSDPGTGNTDTQYF.

The CDR3 sequence: CASSTSGSTDTQYF. The CDR3 DNA sequence: TGTGCCAGCAGCACTAGCGGGAGCACAGATACGCAGTATTTT. The chain recombines TRBV5-4 with TRBJ2-3; 9 nucleotides line up with TRBD2. J gave up 0 bases and V 4 bases, and 0 bases lay outside the gene matches. In germline, CDR1 is SGHNT, CDR2 YYREEE (reference sequence). The CDR3 runs to 14 residues.

V usage is TRBV5-4 and J usage is TRBJ2-7, with 8 nucleotides matching TRBD2. CDR3 size: 15 residues. J lost 0 bases, V lost 2 bases, and 4 bases had no gene match. Germline lookup yields CDR1 SGHNT and CDR2 YYREEE (reference sequence). CDR3 sequence (DNA): TGTGCCAGCAGCTTACCACTAGCGGACTCCTACGAGCAGTACTTC. It codes for CASSLPLADSYEQYF.

J is TRBJ2-5 and V is TRBV5-1; perhaps TRBD2 as D (5 bases). The CDR3 spans 15 residues. Trimming took 4 bases from V and 1 from J, leaving 14 bases between them. Germline V gene data show CDR1 as SGHRS and CDR2 as YFSETQ. The CDR3 region has the DNA TGCGCCAGCAGCCGAAGCGGTTACGCCCAAGAGACCCAGTACTTC. As protein: CASSRSGYAQETQYF.

The CDR3 bases are TGTGCCAGCAGCGTTTTTCTGCGGGATGACACGCAGTATTTT. Protein: CASSVFLRDDTQYF. This chain uses TRBV5-4 with TRBJ2-3; possible D gene TRBD2, 6 bases. The CDR3 extends over 14 amino acids. Trimming cost V 4 bases and J 9 bases, with 18 bases left between them. Germline CDR1 SGHNT, CDR2 YYREEE (reference sequence).

The chain combines TRBV27 with TRBJ2-5; the match to TRBD2 covers 8 bases. CDR3 length: 14 amino acids. CDR1 MNHEY and CDR2 SMNVEV come from the germline V gene (reference sequence). The junction had 8 bases not matched to a gene; V was cut back by 6 bases and J by 5 bases. The CDR3 protein is CASRGSGGSETQYF. The CDR3 bases are TGTGCCAGCAGGGGGAGCGGGGGCTCTGAGACCCAGTACTTC.

This chain connects TRBV2 to TRBJ1-1, with a tentative D call TRBD1 (6 bases). Trimming removed 2 bases at V and 10 bases at J, with 11 bases between. The CDR3 has 12 amino acids. CDR1 is SNHLY and CDR2 is FYNNEI in the germline V gene. The CDR3 coding sequence is TGTGCCAGCAGTGAACAAGGGGGGGGAGCTTTCTTT. Encoded protein: CASSEQGGGAFF.

V and J are TRBV27 and TRBJ2-5; the D is unclear. Per the germline V gene, CDR1 is MNHEY and CDR2 is SMNVEV (reference sequence). The CDR3 sequence is 16 residues long. V was cut by 5 bases and J by 5 bases, with 21 bases left in between. Here the CDR3 reads CASSPSGSLGGETQYF. The CDR3 DNA reads as TGTGCCAGCAGTCCTAGTGGCAGCCTTGGTGGGGAGACCCAGTACTTC.

CDR3 loop: CASSGYRGANYGYTF. CDR3 DNA sequence: TGTGCCAGCAGCGGATACAGGGGAGCTAACTATGGCTACACCTTC. This sequence joins TRBV9 and TRBJ1-2, with 7 bases lining up with TRBD1. Trimming removed 3 bases from V and 0 bases from J; junction bases left unmatched: 5. Looked up from germline, CDR1 is SGDLS and CDR2 is YYNGEE. This CDR3 has 15 amino acids.

The chain has TRBV6-4 and TRBJ1-5; possible D gene TRBD1, 6 bases. The germline V gene encodes CDR1 MRHNA and CDR2 SNTAGT. The CDR3 totals 17 residues. V was trimmed by 0 bases and J by 1 base, leaving 13 bases between them. DNA of the CDR3: TGTGCCAGCAGTGACTCCCCGATACAGGGAAGCAATCAGCCCCAGCATTTT. As protein: CASSDSPIQGSNQPQHF.

A note on this clone: A read error may produce the germline difference seen at one junction end. The chain couples TRBV30 to TRBJ2-7; 8 positions match TRBD2. The germline V gene encodes CDR1 GTSNPN and CDR2 SVGIG (reference sequence). This CDR3 has 14 amino acids. In DNA form, the CDR3 reads TGTGCCTGGTCGGTAGGCGGGAGGTCCTCCGAGCAGTACTTC. This sequence encodes CAWSVGGRSSEQYF.

The V call is TRBV18, the J call TRBJ1-1; D is perhaps TRBD1 (6 bases). The V end lost 6 bases, the J end lost 0 bases, and 11 bases lay between the germline ends. Germline-derived CDR1 and CDR2 are KGHSH and LQKENI. The CDR3 is 14 amino acids. CDR3 nucleotide sequence: TGTGCCAGCTCTCAAGGACAGCTGAACACTGAAGCTTTCTTT. Translated: CASSQGQLNTEAFF.

The V and J genes are TRBV5-1 and TRBJ1-4; TRBD1 matches at 7 bases. The V gene end was trimmed by 1 base and the J gene end by 8 bases; junction bases not matched to a gene: 5. This CDR3 spans 14 amino acids. Germline V gene data show CDR1 as SGHRS and CDR2 as YFSETQ. CDR3 bases: TGCGCCAGCAGCTTGACGACAGGGCAGGAAAAACTGTTTTTT. Its protein is CASSLTTGQEKLFF.

This rearrangement joins TRBV2 to TRBJ1-5, with 8 bases lining up with TRBD1. Germline V gives CDR1 SNHLY, CDR2 FYNNEI. The V and J ends lost 3 bases and 4 bases, in that order; junction bases with no gene match: 5. This CDR3 contains 15 residues. The CDR3 is CASSEGGTGNQPQHF. CDR3 nucleotide sequence: TGTGCCAGCAGTGAGGGGGGGACAGGAAATCAGCCCCAGCATTTT. The complete variable domain, with remaining parts taken from reference TRBV2 and TRBJ1-5, reads EPEVTQTPSHQVTQMGQEVILRCVPISNHLYFYWYRQILGQKVEFLVSFYNNEISEKSEIFDDQFSVERPDGSNFTLKIRSTKLEDSAMYFCASSEGGTGNQPQHFGDGTRLSIL.

V is TRBV2 and J is TRBJ2-7; 7 bases map to TRBD1. Germline V gene lookup returns CDR1 SNHLY and CDR2 FYNNEI. There are 12 residues in the CDR3. The trim removed 9 bases at V and 2 bases at J, leaving 4 bases unmatched. CDR3 amino acids: CASQDRAYEQYF. The CDR3 DNA sequence: TGTGCCAGTCAAGACAGGGCCTACGAGCAGTACTTC.

The rearrangement links TRBV7-9 to TRBJ2-1; TRBD2 matches 8 bases. Per germline, CDR1 SEHNR and CDR2 FQNEAQ (reference sequence). This CDR3 contains 13 residues. V lost 2 bases, J lost 7 bases, and 1 base stayed unmatched. The DNA of the CDR3 is TGTGCCAGCAGCTTAACGGGAGGGAATGAGCAGTTCTTC. It translates to CASSLTGGNEQFF.

The chain uses TRBV19 and TRBJ1-5, with a weak D call TRBD1 (5 bases). CDR1 and CDR2 from the germline V gene are LNHDA and SQIVND (reference sequence). Trimming left V 3 bases short and J 1 base short, with 13 bases between. This CDR3 is built from 16 residues. CDR3 sequence reads: CASSIWGGNSNQPQHF. CDR3 bases: TGTGCCAGTAGTATCTGGGGGGGGAACAGCAATCAGCCCCAGCATTTT.

V usage is TRBV21-1 and J usage is TRBJ1-2; TRBD1 is the table's D call and was not checked against the DNA. TRBV21-1 is described as a pseudogene. The CDR3 loop spans 15 amino acids. This CDR3 is CASGTTGGHNYGYTF. In nucleotides, the CDR3 is TGTGCCAGCGGAACAACAGGGGGCCATAACTATGGCTACACCTTC.

As concerns this clone: One end of the junction varies from germline; a read error may be responsible. The CDR3: CASSGQGSSGLF. The CDR3 DNA is TGTGCCAGCAGCGGTCAGGGGAGTTCAGGTCTCTTT. This chain joins TRBV7-9 and TRBJ1-1; D perhaps matches TRBD1 (6 bases). The CDR3 covers 12 residues. CDR1 is SEHNR, CDR2 FQNEAQ, per germline (reference sequence).

V usage is TRBV2 and J usage is TRBJ2-6, with D maybe TRBD1 (5 bases). The germline gives CDR1 SNHLY, CDR2 FYNNEI. This CDR3 is built from 13 residues. V dropped 8 bases and J dropped 2 bases, with 7 bases sitting between them. The CDR3 nucleotides read TGTGCCAGCGGGGCAGCTGGGGCCAACGTCCTGACTTTC. Translating gives CASGAAGANVLTF.

This clone was seen a single time. This rearrangement joins TRBV7-2 to TRBJ1-2, with 7 nucleotides matching TRBD1. CDR3 length: 15 residues. The germline CDR1 and CDR2 sequences are SGHTA and FQGNSA. The junction had 9 bases not matched to a gene; V was cut back by 4 bases and J by 4 bases. Here the CDR3 reads CASSYRQGLGYGYTF. In DNA form, the CDR3 reads TGTGCCAGCAGCTACCGACAGGGTCTAGGCTATGGCTACACCTTC.

This clone has a count of ten or more. The identical CDR3 is also encoded by other nucleotide sequences in the sample. This sequence joins TRBV2 and TRBJ1-1, with TRBD1 matching 9 bases. Germline loops: CDR1 SNHLY, CDR2 FYNNEI. The trim removed 4 bases at V and 5 bases at J, leaving 2 bases unmatched. The CDR3 runs 13 residues. CDR3 DNA sequence: TGTGCCAGCAGTGTGGGGACAGGGACTGAAGCTTTCTTT. It specifies CASSVGTGTEAFF.

This clone was detected a few times. The chain employs TRBV6-2 or TRBV6-3 and TRBJ1-5, with a tentative D call TRBD1 (6 bases). V was clipped by 3 bases and J by 7 bases, with 19 bases between them. The CDR3 length is 16 residues. Germline CDR1 reads MNHEY; CDR2 reads SVGEGT. The CDR3 protein is CASSYHGQGIRQPQHF. CDR3 DNA sequence: TGTGCCAGCAGTTATCATGGGCAGGGGATAAGACAGCCCCAGCATTTT.

The chain carries TRBV5-1 and TRBJ1-6; D uncertain. Trimming pared 4 bases from V and 5 bases from J, leaving 10 bases between. The CDR3 is 14 amino acids. In germline, CDR1 is SGHRS, CDR2 YFSETQ. The CDR3 loop is CASSAGANNSPLHF. CDR3 DNA sequence: TGCGCCAGCAGCGCGGGAGCGAATAATTCACCCCTCCACTTT.

The V gene is TRBV7-9, the J gene TRBJ2-7; 10 bases align to TRBD1. Trimming removed 5 bases from V and 7 bases from J; junction bases left unmatched: 5. Germline V lookup: CDR1 SEHNR, CDR2 FQNEAQ (reference sequence). The CDR3 totals 13 residues. The CDR3 protein is CASSDSDRGEQYF. The DNA for the CDR3 is TGTGCCAGCAGCGATTCGGACAGGGGGGAGCAGTACTTC.

The V call is TRBV9, the J call TRBJ1-2; 8 positions match TRBD1. Per the germline V gene, CDR1 is SGDLS and CDR2 is YYNGEE. The CDR3 is 15 residues long. The V segment lost 4 bases and the J segment 5 bases; nucleotides outside the gene matches: 10. CDR3 sequence: CASSHEPGQVYGYTF. CDR3 nucleotide sequence: TGTGCCAGCAGCCATGAACCGGGACAGGTATATGGCTACACCTTC.

This clone has only a few counts. The chain joins TRBV3-1 (or the pseudogene TRBV3-2) to TRBJ1-6; tentative D call: TRBD1 (5 bases). Germline CDR1 reads LGHDT; CDR2 reads YNNKEL (reference sequence). This CDR3 spans 17 amino acids. V lost 8 bases to trimming and J lost 4 bases, with 21 bases between them. The CDR3 DNA is TGTGCCAGCGATCGGTCGGGGGGGAACGGGTATAATTCACCCCTCCACTTT. Its translation: CASDRSGGNGYNSPLHF.

J is TRBJ1-1 and V is TRBV4-3; TRBD1 matches 7 bases. From germline, CDR1 is LGHNA and CDR2 YSLEER. The V segment lost 1 base and the J segment 5 bases; nucleotides outside the gene matches: 4. The CDR3 loop spans 14 amino acids. The CDR3 reads CASSQVQGRTEAFF. The DNA for the CDR3 is TGCGCCAGCAGCCAAGTACAGGGGAGGACTGAAGCTTTCTTT.

The gene calls are TRBV7-9 and TRBJ1-1, with D unclear. V was cut by 5 bases and J by 7 bases, with 14 bases left in between. Germline CDR1 reads SEHNR; CDR2 reads FQNEAQ (reference sequence). The CDR3 contains 13 residues. CDR3 in amino acids: CASSPILGREAFF. CDR3 DNA: TGTGCCAGCAGCCCAATCCTAGGCCGTGAAGCTTTCTTT.